The clone carrying this T cell receptor (beta chain) has ten or more counts. The antigen is unknown. Germline CDR1 is SGHTA and CDR2 is FQGNSA. The germline V and J ends were trimmed by 5 bases and 8 bases, with 15 bases remaining between them. This CDR3 spans 14 amino acids. It was uncontrolled infection, other autoimmune disease, pregnancy or lactation that excluded patients. An approximately 10 ml volume of fresh peripheral blood provided the PBMCs. These data are taken from a study of T cells in Graves' hyperthyroidism and ophthalmopathy. Study-wide points: Expanded thyroid clonotypes (above 0.001) were mostly also found in blood. Separation of ophthalmopathy from stable hyperthyroidism was achieved by a 13 V-J model.

RNA transcripts yielded amplified TCR beta CDR3 regions. A set of HTBI primers served as the primers for a first-round RT-PCR of the TCR CDR3. From the multiplex PCR reads, TCRdb called clonotypes with MiXCR, one entry per CDR3 protein. The sample has about 640,000 distinct CDR3 sequences, around 13% seen once. Sequencing used blood. This receptor was obtained from a woman in her 50s with Graves' ophthalmopathy. The chain carries TRBV7-2 and TRBJ1-4; possible D gene TRBD1, 5 bases. CDR3 region: CASSRGGDVEKLFF. As DNA, the CDR3 is TGTGCCAGCAGCCGGGGGGGTGACGTGGAAAAACTGTTTTTT.